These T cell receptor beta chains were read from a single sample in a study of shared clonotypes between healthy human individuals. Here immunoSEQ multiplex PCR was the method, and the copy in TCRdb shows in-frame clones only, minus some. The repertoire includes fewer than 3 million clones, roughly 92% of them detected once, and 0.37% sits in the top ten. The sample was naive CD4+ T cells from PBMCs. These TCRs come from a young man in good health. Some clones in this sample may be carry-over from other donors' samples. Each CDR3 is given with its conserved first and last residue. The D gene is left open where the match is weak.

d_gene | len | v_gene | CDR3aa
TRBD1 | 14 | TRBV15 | CATSGGTGLLGYTF
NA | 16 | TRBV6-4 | CASSDSKTFDTGELFF
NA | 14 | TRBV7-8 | CASSFGRGGDEQFF
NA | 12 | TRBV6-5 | CASRGMNTEAFF
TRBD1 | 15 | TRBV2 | CASSEGQGAHNEQFF
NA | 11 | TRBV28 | CASSISAEQYF
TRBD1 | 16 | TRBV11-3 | CASSLDGTGPTGELFF
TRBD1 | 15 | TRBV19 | CASSMRDRGPYEQYF
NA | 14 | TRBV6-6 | CASSYTVRSGEQYF
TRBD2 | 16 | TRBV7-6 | CASSARTSGSSNEQFF
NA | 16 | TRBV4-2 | CASSQPILGGANVLTF
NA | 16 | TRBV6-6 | CASSPGGSGSGNTIYF
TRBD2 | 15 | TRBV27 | CASSSSSAGDYEQYF
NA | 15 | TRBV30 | CAWSRSLSSGNTIYF
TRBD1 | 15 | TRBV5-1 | CASSRSGTGAYEQYF
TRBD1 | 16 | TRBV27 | CASSLKAGQPRGPQHF
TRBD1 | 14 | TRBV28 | CASSLGRDSPEAFF
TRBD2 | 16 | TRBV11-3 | CASSLGPAGGTDTQYF
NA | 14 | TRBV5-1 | CASNPTGMNTEAFF
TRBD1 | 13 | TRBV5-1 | CASSSGQPYGYTF
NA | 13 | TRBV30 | CAWSRGMNTEAFF
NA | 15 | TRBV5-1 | CASSFWGQGGETQYF
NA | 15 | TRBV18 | CASSPQQTQNTEAFF
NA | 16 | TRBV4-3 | CASSQIVDSANYGYTF
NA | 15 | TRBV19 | CASSKTGHTTYEQYF
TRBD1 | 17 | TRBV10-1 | CASSELVGTGTYNEQFF
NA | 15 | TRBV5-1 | CASSLQTGNTGELFF
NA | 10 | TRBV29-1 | CSVETETQYF
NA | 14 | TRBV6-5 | CASRRDPTNYGYTF
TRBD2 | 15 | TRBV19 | CASSKAGPSTDTQYF
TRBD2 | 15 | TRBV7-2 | CASSVWTSGSYEQYF
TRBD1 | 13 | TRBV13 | CASTLDRGNIQYF
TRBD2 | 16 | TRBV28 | CASRTSGRGFTDTQYF
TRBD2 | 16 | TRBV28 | CASSLRTPSGGGELFF
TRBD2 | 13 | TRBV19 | CASSSRGGYEQYF
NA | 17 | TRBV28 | CASTNYLQGSRDNEQFF
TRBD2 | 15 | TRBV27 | CASSLAGGPRNIQYF
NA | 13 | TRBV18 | CASSPNQGNTIYF
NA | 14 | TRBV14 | CASSQDYRDTEQYF
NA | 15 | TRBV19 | CASSIKAPSGEKLFF
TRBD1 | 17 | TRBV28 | CASSPGRGRFSAVEQYF
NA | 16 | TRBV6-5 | CASSYTLDRPNTEAFF
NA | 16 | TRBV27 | CASSPGRTVLFGEQYF
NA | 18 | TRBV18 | CASSPAMWGARGKNIQYF
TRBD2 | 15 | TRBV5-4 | CASSLVVAGVDEQYF
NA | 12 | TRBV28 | CASETSNYGYTF
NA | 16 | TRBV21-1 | CASSEPGGGVAREQFF
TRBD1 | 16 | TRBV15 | CATSLSGRGKYQPQHF
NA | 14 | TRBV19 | CASSPRGVDTEAFF
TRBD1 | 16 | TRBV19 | CASSNRGLRLNTEAFF
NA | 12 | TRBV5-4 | CASSSGTGELFF
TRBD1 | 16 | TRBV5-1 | CASSLLTGTEGNTIYF
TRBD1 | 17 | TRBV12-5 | CASGLGRDRVSNTEAFF
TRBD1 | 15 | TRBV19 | CASRDRGGSNQPQHF
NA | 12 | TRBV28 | CASSLSIYGYTF
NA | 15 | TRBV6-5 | CASGERGAGGNTIYF
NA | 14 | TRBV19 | CASSIGSERHGYTF